This T cell receptor (beta chain) was observed in a study of OX40 agonist ivuxolimab in advanced cancers. Whole-study context: The dose-escalation group included hepatocellular carcinoma, melanoma, renal cell carcinoma and head and neck cancer. Earlier anti-PD-1, anti-PD-L1 or anti-CTLA-4 therapy was permitted; 40% had received some.

Method: immunoSEQ multiplex PCR; TCRdb's copy keeps in-frame clones and lacks some. Counted here are 17,000 or so clones, 73% occurring once; the ten biggest clones make up about a quarter. Study-wide results and limits: Both blood CD4+ and CD8+ T cells showed clonal growth by week 6 at 0.1 to 3.0 mg/kg. Which antigen the expanded peripheral T cells recognized is unknown.

Germline assignment: CDR1 MDHEN and CDR2 SYDVKM. This CDR3 is 10 amino acids long. Trimming shortened V by 10 bases and J by 2 bases, and 4 bases separated the two germline ends. A note on this clone: Its target is not known.

This TCR was recovered from an adult with an advanced solid tumor such as melanoma, head and neck, liver or kidney cancer. This chain links TRBV28 with TRBJ2-3; D is unclear. Sequenced here: CD4+ or CD8+ T cells sorted from blood, sampled in a trial of the OX40 agonist ivuxolimab. The CDR3 reads CATSTDTQYF. DNA for the CDR3: TGTGCCACTTCCACAGATACGCAGTATTTT. Using reference TRBV28 and TRBJ2-3 for the parts outside the CDR3, the full variable domain is DVKVTQSSRYLVKRTGEKVFLECVQDMDHENMFWYRQDPGLGLRLIYFSYDVKMKEKGDIPEGYSVSREKKERFSLILESASTNQTSMYLCATSTDTQYFGPGTRLTVL.